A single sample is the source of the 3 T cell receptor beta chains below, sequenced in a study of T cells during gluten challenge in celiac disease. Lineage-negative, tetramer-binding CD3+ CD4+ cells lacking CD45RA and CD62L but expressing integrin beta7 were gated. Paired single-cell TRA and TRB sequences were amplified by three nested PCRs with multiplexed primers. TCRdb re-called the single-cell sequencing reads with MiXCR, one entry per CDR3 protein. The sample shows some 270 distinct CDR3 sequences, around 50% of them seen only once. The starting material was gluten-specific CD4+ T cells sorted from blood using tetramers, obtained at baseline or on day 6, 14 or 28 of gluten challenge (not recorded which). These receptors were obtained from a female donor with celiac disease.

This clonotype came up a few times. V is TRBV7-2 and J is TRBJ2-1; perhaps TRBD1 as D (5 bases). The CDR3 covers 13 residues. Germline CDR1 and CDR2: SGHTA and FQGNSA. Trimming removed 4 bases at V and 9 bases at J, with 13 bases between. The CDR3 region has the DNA TGTGCCAGCAGCTCTACAGGTAACCTTGAGCAGTTCTTC. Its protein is CASSSTGNLEQFF.

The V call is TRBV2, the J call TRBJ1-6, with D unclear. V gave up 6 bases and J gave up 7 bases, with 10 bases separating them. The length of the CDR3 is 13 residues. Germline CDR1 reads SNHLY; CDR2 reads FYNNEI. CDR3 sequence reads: CASSSPANSPLHF. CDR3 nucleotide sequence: TGTGCCAGCAGCTCCCCAGCCAATTCACCCCTCCACTTT.

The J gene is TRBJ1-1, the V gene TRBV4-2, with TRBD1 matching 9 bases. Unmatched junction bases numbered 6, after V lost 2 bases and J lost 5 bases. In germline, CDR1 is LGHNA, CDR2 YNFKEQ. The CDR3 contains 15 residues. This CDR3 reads CASSQLGQGETEAFF. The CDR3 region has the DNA TGTGCCAGCAGCCAATTGGGACAGGGTGAGACTGAAGCTTTCTTT.